Listed below are T cell receptor beta chains from one sample, sequenced in a study of T-cell memory formation after mild COVID-19. TCRdb re-derived calls from the 5' RACE reads in MiXCR, one entry per CDR3 protein. Of 500,000 to 550,000 distinct CDR3 sequences listed, approximately 20% were seen once; the top ten hold roughly an eighth. What was sequenced was PBMCs or a T cell subset sorted from them (not recorded which). The source is an adult woman who had mild COVID-19 (a few samples of this study predate the infection). Cell type and time point are not known. The CDR3 runs from the conserved cysteine through the conserved F or W. The order of the fields is J gene, V gene, D gene, clone size, CDR3 DNA, CDR3 protein. A D gene is named only where the DNA matches it firmly. Clone size appears in some rows only: once, few, many, or a class for an expanded clone.

j_gene: TRBJ1-3; v_gene: TRBV12-3/TRBV12-4; d_gene: TRBD1; abundance: few; CDR3nt: TGTGCCAGCAGGCGAGACAGGGGCTCTTCTGGAAACACCATATATTTT; CDR3aa: CASRRDRGSSGNTIYF
j_gene: TRBJ2-5; v_gene: TRBV5-1; d_gene: TRBD2; abundance: .; CDR3nt: TGCGCCAGCAGCTTTGGGACTACGGTATCCCAAGAGACCCAGTACTTC; CDR3aa: CASSFGTTVSQETQYF
j_gene: TRBJ2-7; v_gene: TRBV28; d_gene: TRBD1; abundance: .; CDR3nt: TGTGCCAGCAGTACTGCTCGGACAGGGGGCGAGCAGTACTTC; CDR3aa: CASSTARTGGEQYF
j_gene: TRBJ2-2; v_gene: TRBV20-1; d_gene: TRBD1; abundance: few; CDR3nt: TGCAGCGGACAGGGTAACGGGGAGCTGTTTTTT; CDR3aa: CSGQGNGELFF
j_gene: TRBJ2-7; v_gene: TRBV14; d_gene: .; abundance: few; CDR3nt: TGTGCCAGCAGCTCAAGCCTAGAGCCCTTGGGGGAGCAGTACTTC; CDR3aa: CASSSSLEPLGEQYF
j_gene: TRBJ2-5; v_gene: TRBV7-3; d_gene: .; abundance: few; CDR3nt: TGTGCCAGCAGCTTAGCTGGACAGTCCGAGACCCAGTACTTC; CDR3aa: CASSLAGQSETQYF
j_gene: TRBJ1-1; v_gene: TRBV13; d_gene: .; abundance: few; CDR3nt: TGTGCCAGCAGCTTAGGAGGCCGTTGGAACACTGAAGCTTTCTTT; CDR3aa: CASSLGGRWNTEAFF
j_gene: TRBJ2-1; v_gene: TRBV12-3/TRBV12-4; d_gene: .; abundance: many; CDR3nt: TGTGCCAGCAGTTTTGGTCCTGAGCAGTTCTTC; CDR3aa: CASSFGPEQFF
j_gene: TRBJ2-3; v_gene: TRBV7-8; d_gene: TRBD2; abundance: .; CDR3nt: TGTGCCAGCAGATCCCCTAGCGGGGGGCACCATACGCAGTATTTT; CDR3aa: CASRSPSGGHHTQYF
j_gene: TRBJ2-2; v_gene: TRBV12-3/TRBV12-4; d_gene: .; abundance: .; CDR3nt: TGTGCCAGCAGTTTATCCCATGGGGGAACCGGGGAGCTGTTTTTT; CDR3aa: CASSLSHGGTGELFF
j_gene: TRBJ2-7; v_gene: TRBV7-9; d_gene: TRBD1; abundance: many; CDR3nt: TGTGCCAGCAGCTCTGGACAGGGGTTCTACGAGCAGTACTTC; CDR3aa: CASSSGQGFYEQYF
j_gene: TRBJ2-3; v_gene: TRBV19; d_gene: .; abundance: .; CDR3nt: TGTGCCAGTAGTATCCAGGTGGCAGTGAGCACAGATACGCAGTATTTT; CDR3aa: CASSIQVAVSTDTQYF
j_gene: TRBJ2-7; v_gene: TRBV5-1; d_gene: .; abundance: .; CDR3nt: TGCGCCAGCAGCTTGGCCTCAGGGGAGCCCTACGAGCAGTACTTC; CDR3aa: CASSLASGEPYEQYF
j_gene: TRBJ2-1; v_gene: TRBV6-2/TRBV6-3; d_gene: .; abundance: .; CDR3nt: TGTGCCAGCAGTAAACCTCAGGGGTTCACCTACAATGAGCAGTTCTTC; CDR3aa: CASSKPQGFTYNEQFF
j_gene: TRBJ2-6; v_gene: TRBV6-5; d_gene: .; abundance: few; CDR3nt: TGTGCCAGCAGTACCGGGAGCTCTGGGGCCAACGTCCTGACTTTC; CDR3aa: CASSTGSSGANVLTF
j_gene: TRBJ2-2; v_gene: TRBV7-8; d_gene: .; abundance: few; CDR3nt: TGTGCCAGCAGCTTACCCAGGGTCAGCACCGGGGAGCTGTTTTTT; CDR3aa: CASSLPRVSTGELFF
j_gene: TRBJ1-2; v_gene: TRBV7-2; d_gene: .; abundance: few; CDR3nt: TGTGCCAGCAGCTTAGCACCCGGGACCGGGGGCTACACCTTC; CDR3aa: CASSLAPGTGGYTF
j_gene: TRBJ2-1; v_gene: TRBV29-1; d_gene: TRBD1; abundance: .; CDR3nt: TGCAGCGTTGAAGCTGGACAGGGCTCCTACAATGAGCAGTTCTTC; CDR3aa: CSVEAGQGSYNEQFF
j_gene: TRBJ2-2; v_gene: TRBV3-1; d_gene: .; abundance: few; CDR3nt: TGTGCCAGCAGCCAAAGAGCTTTGAGGACCGGGGAGCTGTTTTTT; CDR3aa: CASSQRALRTGELFF
j_gene: TRBJ2-7; v_gene: TRBV7-9; d_gene: .; abundance: few; CDR3nt: TGTGCCAGCAGCCGGGGTCCCAACGAGCAGTACTTC; CDR3aa: CASSRGPNEQYF
j_gene: TRBJ2-3; v_gene: TRBV7-9; d_gene: TRBD2; abundance: .; CDR3nt: TGTGCCAGCAGCTCCACGGGACTAGCGGTTCACGGTACGCAGTATTTT; CDR3aa: CASSSTGLAVHGTQYF
j_gene: TRBJ2-1; v_gene: TRBV5-1; d_gene: .; abundance: .; CDR3nt: TGCGCCAGCAGCGTTAGCCAGCAGAGCTCCTACAATGAGCAGTTCTTC; CDR3aa: CASSVSQQSSYNEQFF
j_gene: TRBJ2-7; v_gene: TRBV5-6; d_gene: TRBD1; abundance: .; CDR3nt: TGTGCCAGCAGCTTGGCCGGGACAGGGACCTCGCTTGAGTACTTC; CDR3aa: CASSLAGTGTSLEYF
j_gene: TRBJ2-7; v_gene: TRBV18; d_gene: .; abundance: .; CDR3nt: TGTGCCAGCTCACCAGAATGGCAGTACTTC; CDR3aa: CASSPEWQYF
j_gene: TRBJ1-1; v_gene: TRBV7-2; d_gene: .; abundance: few; CDR3nt: TGTGCCAGCAGCCTTTTAGGGTGGGGGACTGAAGCTTTCTTT; CDR3aa: CASSLLGWGTEAFF
j_gene: TRBJ2-1; v_gene: TRBV5-1; d_gene: .; abundance: .; CDR3nt: TGCGCCAGCAGCCGAGGGGATGGGGAGCAGTTCTTC; CDR3aa: CASSRGDGEQFF
j_gene: TRBJ2-5; v_gene: TRBV18; d_gene: .; abundance: .; CDR3nt: TGTGCCAGCTCACCGGCTACCGGGAACCAAGAGACCCAGTACTTC; CDR3aa: CASSPATGNQETQYF
j_gene: TRBJ2-5; v_gene: TRBV6-5; d_gene: .; abundance: once; CDR3nt: TGTGCCAGCAAGGACAGTGGGGAGACCCAGTACTTC; CDR3aa: CASKDSGETQYF
j_gene: TRBJ1-1; v_gene: TRBV4-1; d_gene: .; abundance: few; CDR3nt: TGCGCCAGCAGCCCCAACGTGGGGGACACTGAAGCTTTCTTT; CDR3aa: CASSPNVGDTEAFF
j_gene: TRBJ2-2; v_gene: TRBV18; d_gene: .; abundance: few; CDR3nt: TGTGCCAGCTCCCTCAAATTGGTATCCGGGGAGCTGTTTTTT; CDR3aa: CASSLKLVSGELFF
j_gene: TRBJ2-1; v_gene: TRBV7-2; d_gene: TRBD2; abundance: few; CDR3nt: TGTGCCAGCAGCTCTCTGGGGGGGATCGGGGGTCCGTACAATGAGCAGTTCTTC; CDR3aa: CASSSLGGIGGPYNEQFF
j_gene: TRBJ1-6; v_gene: TRBV9; d_gene: TRBD1; abundance: .; CDR3nt: TGTGCCAGCAGCAACAGGGGAAGCTCCTATAATTCACCCCTCCACTTT; CDR3aa: CASSNRGSSYNSPLHF
j_gene: TRBJ2-2; v_gene: TRBV5-1; d_gene: TRBD1; abundance: .; CDR3nt: TGCGCCAGCAGCTTAGTCACAGGGGGTCCCGGGGAGCTGTTTTTT; CDR3aa: CASSLVTGGPGELFF
j_gene: TRBJ1-1; v_gene: TRBV5-1; d_gene: .; abundance: .; CDR3nt: TGCGCCAGCAGCTTTACAGGTTCACCTATCAACACTGAAGCTTTCTTT; CDR3aa: CASSFTGSPINTEAFF
j_gene: TRBJ2-2; v_gene: TRBV7-3; d_gene: .; abundance: few; CDR3nt: TGTGCCAGCAGCCCCGGGACGGCCGGGGAGCTGTTTTTT; CDR3aa: CASSPGTAGELFF
j_gene: TRBJ1-1; v_gene: TRBV12-3/TRBV12-4; d_gene: .; abundance: few; CDR3nt: TGTGCCAGCGGCGGCTTATTGAACACTGAAGCTTTCTTT; CDR3aa: CASGGLLNTEAFF
j_gene: TRBJ2-1; v_gene: TRBV3-1; d_gene: .; abundance: .; CDR3nt: TGTGCCAGCAGCCAAGTCAGCAATGAGCAGTTCTTC; CDR3aa: CASSQVSNEQFF
j_gene: TRBJ2-3; v_gene: TRBV7-8; d_gene: .; abundance: .; CDR3nt: TGTGCCAGCAGGGACCGAGGGTGGGATACGCAGTATTTT; CDR3aa: CASRDRGWDTQYF
j_gene: TRBJ1-1; v_gene: TRBV29-1; d_gene: .; abundance: few; CDR3nt: TGCAGCGTTGGGGGGGCCGCTGGGACCGCCGGGGCTGAAGCTTTCTTT; CDR3aa: CSVGGAAGTAGAEAFF
j_gene: TRBJ2-5; v_gene: TRBV7-2; d_gene: .; abundance: .; CDR3nt: TGTGCCAGCAGCGCAGCAGGGGGGGAGACCCAGTACTTC; CDR3aa: CASSAAGGETQYF
j_gene: TRBJ1-3; v_gene: TRBV11-3; d_gene: TRBD1; abundance: .; CDR3nt: TGTGCCAGCAGCGACAGGGCCTCTGGAAACACCATATATTTT; CDR3aa: CASSDRASGNTIYF
j_gene: TRBJ1-2; v_gene: TRBV3-1; d_gene: .; abundance: few; CDR3nt: TGTGCCAGCAGCCTATCACCGGCGGGGCGGGAAGATGGCTACACCTTC; CDR3aa: CASSLSPAGREDGYTF
j_gene: TRBJ1-2; v_gene: TRBV4-1; d_gene: .; abundance: .; CDR3nt: TGCGCCAGCAGCCAAGTTTCCGGGCGTTATGGCTACACCTTC; CDR3aa: CASSQVSGRYGYTF
j_gene: TRBJ2-5; v_gene: TRBV4-2; d_gene: TRBD2; abundance: .; CDR3nt: TGTGCCAGCAGCCAAGATAGGGCTAGCGGGGCGAGAGGGGAGACCCAGTACTTC; CDR3aa: CASSQDRASGARGETQYF
j_gene: TRBJ1-5; v_gene: TRBV12-3/TRBV12-4; d_gene: TRBD1; abundance: few; CDR3nt: TGTGCCAGCAGTTTTCGACAGGGGTATCAGCCCCAGCATTTT; CDR3aa: CASSFRQGYQPQHF
j_gene: TRBJ1-5; v_gene: TRBV12-5; d_gene: .; abundance: .; CDR3nt: TGTGCTAGTGGTTTGGTGGCTATGGGCAATCAGCCCCAGCATTTT; CDR3aa: CASGLVAMGNQPQHF
j_gene: TRBJ2-5; v_gene: TRBV30; d_gene: .; abundance: few; CDR3nt: TGTGCCTGGAGTGTACATCGGAAAGTGGTTGGAGAGACCCAGTACTTC; CDR3aa: CAWSVHRKVVGETQYF
j_gene: TRBJ2-7; v_gene: TRBV3-1; d_gene: .; abundance: few; CDR3nt: TGTGCCAGCAGCCAAAGTAGCGGAGCCACCTACGAGCAGTACTTC; CDR3aa: CASSQSSGATYEQYF
j_gene: TRBJ1-1; v_gene: TRBV28; d_gene: .; abundance: .; CDR3nt: TGTGCCAGCCTACTTAGGGGGAGGAACACTGAAGCTTTCTTT; CDR3aa: CASLLRGRNTEAFF
j_gene: TRBJ2-1; v_gene: TRBV4-2; d_gene: .; abundance: .; CDR3nt: TGTGCCAGCAGCCAAGTTTACAGCAACAATGAGCAGTTCTTC; CDR3aa: CASSQVYSNNEQFF
j_gene: TRBJ1-1; v_gene: TRBV7-8; d_gene: .; abundance: few; CDR3nt: TGTGCCAGCAGCTTGGATCTAATCAACACTGAAGCTTTCTTT; CDR3aa: CASSLDLINTEAFF
j_gene: TRBJ2-7; v_gene: TRBV9; d_gene: .; abundance: few; CDR3nt: TGTGCCAGCAGCGTAGGAGTCTCCCGGGAGTACGACGAGCAGTACTTC; CDR3aa: CASSVGVSREYDEQYF
j_gene: TRBJ2-7; v_gene: TRBV27; d_gene: TRBD1; abundance: .; CDR3nt: TGTGCCAGCAGTCCGATCCCCCGACAGGGACCCTCTCCTACCTACGAGCAGTACTTC; CDR3aa: CASSPIPRQGPSPTYEQYF
j_gene: TRBJ2-3; v_gene: TRBV18; d_gene: .; abundance: few; CDR3nt: TGTGCCAGCTCTACAGGGTTGGGCACAGATACGCAGTATTTT; CDR3aa: CASSTGLGTDTQYF
j_gene: TRBJ2-7; v_gene: TRBV14; d_gene: TRBD1; abundance: few; CDR3nt: TGTGCCAGCAGCCAAGGGACAGGGGCCCCCTCCTACGAGCAGTACTTC; CDR3aa: CASSQGTGAPSYEQYF
j_gene: TRBJ2-2; v_gene: TRBV9; d_gene: TRBD2; abundance: .; CDR3nt: TGTGCCAGCAGCGCGGGAGGAACTCACACCGGGGAGCTGTTTTTT; CDR3aa: CASSAGGTHTGELFF